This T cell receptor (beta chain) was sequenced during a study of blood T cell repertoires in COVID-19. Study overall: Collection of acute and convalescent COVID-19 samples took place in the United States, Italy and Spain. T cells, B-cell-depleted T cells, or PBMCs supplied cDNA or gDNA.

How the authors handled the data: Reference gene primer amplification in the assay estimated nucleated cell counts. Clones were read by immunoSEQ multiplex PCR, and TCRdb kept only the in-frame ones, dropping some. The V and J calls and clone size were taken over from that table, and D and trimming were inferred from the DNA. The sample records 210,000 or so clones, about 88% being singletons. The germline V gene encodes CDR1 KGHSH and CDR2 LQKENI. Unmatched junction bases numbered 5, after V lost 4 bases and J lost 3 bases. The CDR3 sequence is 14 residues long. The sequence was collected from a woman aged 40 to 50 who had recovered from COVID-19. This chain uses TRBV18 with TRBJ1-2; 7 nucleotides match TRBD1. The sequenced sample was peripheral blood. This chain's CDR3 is CASSRTDRDYGYTF. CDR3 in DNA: TGTGCCAGCTCACGAACCGACAGGGACTATGGCTACACCTTC. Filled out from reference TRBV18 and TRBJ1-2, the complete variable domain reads NAGVMQNPRHLVRRRGQEARLRCSPMKGHSHVYWYRQLPEEGLKFMVYLQKENIIDESGMPKERFSAEFPKEGPSILRIQQVVRGDSAAYFCASSRTDRDYGYTFGSGTRLTVV.